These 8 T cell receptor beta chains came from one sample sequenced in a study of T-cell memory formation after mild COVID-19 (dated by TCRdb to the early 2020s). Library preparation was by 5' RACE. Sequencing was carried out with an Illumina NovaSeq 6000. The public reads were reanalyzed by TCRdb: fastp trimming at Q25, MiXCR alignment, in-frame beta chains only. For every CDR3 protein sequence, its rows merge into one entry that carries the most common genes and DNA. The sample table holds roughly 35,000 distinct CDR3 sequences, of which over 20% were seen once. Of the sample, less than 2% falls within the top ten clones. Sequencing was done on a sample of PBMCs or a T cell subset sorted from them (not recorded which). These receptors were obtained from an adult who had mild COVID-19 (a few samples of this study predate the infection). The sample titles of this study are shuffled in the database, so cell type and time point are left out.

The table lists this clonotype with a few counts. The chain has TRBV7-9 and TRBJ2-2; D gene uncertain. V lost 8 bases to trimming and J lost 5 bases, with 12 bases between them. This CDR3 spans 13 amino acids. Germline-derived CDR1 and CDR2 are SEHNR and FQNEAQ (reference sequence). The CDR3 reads CASGQVGTGELFF. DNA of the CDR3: TGTGCCAGCGGTCAGGTTGGAACCGGGGAGCTGTTTTTT.

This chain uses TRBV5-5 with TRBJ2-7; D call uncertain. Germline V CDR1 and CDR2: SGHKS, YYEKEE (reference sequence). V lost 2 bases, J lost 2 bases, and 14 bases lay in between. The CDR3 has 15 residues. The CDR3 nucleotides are TGTGCCAGCAGCTTTTCACGGGTTAGCACCTACGAGCAGTACTTC. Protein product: CASSFSRVSTYEQYF. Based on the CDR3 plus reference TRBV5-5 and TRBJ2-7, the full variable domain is DAGVTQSPTHLIKTRGQQVTLRCSPISGHKSVSWYQQVLGQGPQFIFQYYEKEERGRGNFPDRFSARQFPNYSSELNVNALLLGDSALYLCASSFSRVSTYEQYFGPGTRLTVT.

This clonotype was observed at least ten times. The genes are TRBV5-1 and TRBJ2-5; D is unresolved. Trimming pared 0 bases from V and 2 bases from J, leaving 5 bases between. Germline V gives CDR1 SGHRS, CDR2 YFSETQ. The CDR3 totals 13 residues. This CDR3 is CASSLGPQETQYF. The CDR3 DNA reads TGCGCCAGCAGCTTGGGACCACAAGAGACCCAGTACTTC.

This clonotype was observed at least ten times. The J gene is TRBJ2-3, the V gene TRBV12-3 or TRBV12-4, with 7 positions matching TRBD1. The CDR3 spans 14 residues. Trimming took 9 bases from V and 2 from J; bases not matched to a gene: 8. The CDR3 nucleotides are TGTGCCAGTAAGCCGGGACAGCACACAGATACGCAGTATTTT. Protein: CASKPGQHTDTQYF.

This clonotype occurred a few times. The CDR3 protein is CASSMIGSSAGELFF. CDR3 nucleotides: TGTGCCAGTAGTATGATCGGATCCTCCGCCGGGGAGCTGTTTTTT. The chain has TRBV19 and TRBJ2-2; no reliable D call. Trimming pared 3 bases from V and 6 bases from J, leaving 14 bases between. The CDR3 extends over 15 amino acids. Looked up from germline, CDR1 is LNHDA and CDR2 is SQIVND (reference sequence).

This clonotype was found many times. CDR3: CATRSRSMDSNQPQHF. The DNA of the CDR3 is TGTGCCACCCGGAGTAGGAGTATGGATAGCAATCAGCCCCAGCATTTT. This sequence joins TRBV10-3 and TRBJ1-5; D gene uncertain. There are 16 residues in the CDR3. The germline CDR1 and CDR2 sequences are ENHRY and SYGVKD. V was shortened by 10 bases and J by 0 bases, with 19 bases between the two germline ends.

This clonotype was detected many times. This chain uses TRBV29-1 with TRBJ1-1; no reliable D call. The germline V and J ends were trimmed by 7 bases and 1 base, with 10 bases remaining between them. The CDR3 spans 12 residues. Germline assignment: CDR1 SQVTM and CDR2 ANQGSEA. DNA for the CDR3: TGCAGCGCCTCGAATCGGAACACTGAAGCTTTCTTT. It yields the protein CSASNRNTEAFF. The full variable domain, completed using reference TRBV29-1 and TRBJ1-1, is SAVISQKPSRDICQRGTSLTIQCQVDSQVTMMFWYRQQPGQSLTLIATANQGSEATYESGFVIDKFPISRPNLTFSTLTVSNMSPEDSSIYLCSASNRNTEAFFGQGTRLTVV.

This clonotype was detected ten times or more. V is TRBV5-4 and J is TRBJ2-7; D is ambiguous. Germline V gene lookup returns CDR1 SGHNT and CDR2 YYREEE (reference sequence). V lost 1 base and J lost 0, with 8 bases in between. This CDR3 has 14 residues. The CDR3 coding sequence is TGTGCCAGCAGCTTGATAGCTTCCTCCTACGAGCAGTACTTC. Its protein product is CASSLIASSYEQYF.